The 20 T cell receptor beta chains presented below share a single source sample, sequenced in a study of tumor-infiltrating lymphocytes in primary liver carcinoma. The template, about 500 ng total RNA, yielded TCR beta cDNA made with a constant-region primer. ARM-PCR, slightly modified, supplied the TCR beta libraries through three nested multiplex PCR rounds. Amplification in the first two PCR rounds was performed using TRBV1-TRBV30 forward primers and a C-beta reverse primer for approximately 10 cycles each. TCRdb passed the multiplex PCR reads through MiXCR, listing each CDR3 protein once. The sample yields around 80,000 distinct CDR3 sequences, over 60% seen once. Each 20-30 mg portion of unsorted bulk tissue served as the source for co-extraction of RNA and DNA. Input material: liver tumor tissue from sampling region 1. Subset here: tumor region T1, superior pole. Receptors originate from a man aged 35 to 55 with primary liver carcinoma and hepatitis B virus infection.

To note about this clonotype: A read error may be the cause here, since a much bigger clone is one base away. This likely comes from a read error, as the CDR3 has no conserved phenylalanine or tryptophan at its end. The chain links TRBV28 to TRBJ2-7; D gene ambiguous. V dropped 5 bases and J dropped 2 bases, with 4 bases sitting between them. Per germline, CDR1 MDHEN and CDR2 SYDVKM. CDR3 length: 11 amino acids. The CDR3 coding sequence is TGTGCCAGCAGTGATACCTACGAGCAGTACTAC. It translates to CASSDTYEQYY.

This chain links TRBV6-1 with TRBJ2-6; D possibly corresponds to TRBD1 (5 bases). The CDR3 runs to 16 residues. V lost 9 bases to trimming and J lost 0 bases, with 15 bases between them. The V gene's germline CDR1 is MNHNS and CDR2 SASEGT. The CDR3 sequence: CASIMTVDSGANVLTF. The DNA for the CDR3 is TGTGCCAGTATCATGACAGTGGACTCTGGGGCCAACGTCCTGACTTTC.

Comments on this clonotype: A junction end diverges from the germline sequence, so it may reflect a read error. This sequence joins TRBV5-5 and TRBJ2-4, with D perhaps being TRBD1 or TRBD2 (5 bases each). This CDR3 contains 14 residues. Germline loops: CDR1 SGHKS, CDR2 YYEKEE (reference sequence). The CDR3 protein is CASSIEAGANIRYF. The CDR3 DNA sequence: TGTGCCAGCAGCATAGAGGCCGGGGCGAACATTCGGTACTTC.

V usage is TRBV6-1 and J usage is TRBJ2-1, with D perhaps TRBD2 (6 bases). Deletions cut 3 bases from V and 0 bases from J, with 9 bases between. This CDR3 contains 15 residues. CDR1 is MNHNS, CDR2 SASEGT, per germline. The CDR3 sequence is CASSEQAGSYNEQFF. The CDR3 bases are TGTGCCAGCAGTGAGCAAGCGGGCTCCTACAATGAGCAGTTCTTC.

This clonotype showed up just a few times. A much bigger clone sits one base away, suggesting this may be a read error. The chain employs TRBV6-5 and TRBJ2-7; D remains ambiguous. Germline values: CDR1 MNHEY, CDR2 SVGAGI. CDR3 length: 12 residues. The CDR3 is CVSRDRAYEQYF. In nucleotides, the CDR3 is TGTGTCAGCAGAGACCGGGCCTACGAGCAGTACTTC.

V and J are TRBV6-1 and TRBJ2-3; no firm D call. CDR3 length: 13 amino acids. Germline assignment: CDR1 MNHNS and CDR2 SASEGT. Trimming removed 11 bases from V and 4 bases from J, with 16 bases in between. Here the CDR3 reads CACKPDSSDTQYF. Written as DNA, the CDR3 is TGTGCCTGCAAACCGGATAGCTCAGATACGCAGTATTTT.

This clonotype occurred many times. The chain recombines TRBV19 with TRBJ2-1; 8 nucleotides match TRBD2. The CDR3 has 15 amino acids. V gave up 6 bases and J gave up 0 bases; unmatched junction bases: 4. Germline CDR1 and CDR2: LNHDA and SQIVND (reference sequence). CDR3 in DNA: TGTGCCAGTAGCCAACTAGCGGCCTCCTACAATGAGCAGTTCTTC. Translation: CASSQLAASYNEQFF.

A note on this clonotype: At one of its ends the junction is not consistent with the germline gene, which may arise from a read error. The chain links TRBV6-1 to TRBJ1-1; possible D gene TRBD1, 6 bases. The V gene's germline CDR1 is MNHNS and CDR2 SASEGT. The CDR3 sequence is 17 residues long. CDR3 sequence reads: CANSVRDTDFGYGEAFF. CDR3 nucleotide sequence: TGTGCCAACAGTGTCCGGGACACTGACTTCGGATATGGTGAAGCTTTCTTT.

The table lists this clonotype with many counts. This rearrangement joins TRBV10-2 to TRBJ2-7; perhaps TRBD1 as D (6 bases). This CDR3 has 14 residues. V shed 7 bases and J shed 2 bases, with 15 bases lying between them. Per germline, CDR1 WSHSY and CDR2 SAAADI. DNA of the CDR3: TGCGCCAGCACTGCACAGGGTCCCCCCTACGAGCAGTACTTC. Protein: CASTAQGPPYEQYF.

The chain combines TRBV29-1 with TRBJ1-3, with 7 bases identical to TRBD1. V gave up 5 bases and J gave up 0 bases; unmatched junction bases: 4. Per germline, CDR1 SQVTM and CDR2 ANQGSEA. CDR3 length: 14 amino acids. The CDR3 sequence is CSVHRGNSGNTIYF. The CDR3 region has the DNA TGCAGCGTTCACAGGGGCAACTCTGGAAACACCATATATTTT.

Remarks on this clonotype: An end of the junction differs from the germline gene, which may be a read error. The chain links TRBV29-1 to TRBJ2-7; 7 positions match TRBD1. Germline values: CDR1 SQVTM, CDR2 ANQGSEA. CDR3 length: 14 amino acids. CDR3 amino acids: CSVIIGGSPYEEYF. The CDR3 nucleotides are TGCAGCGTTATAATAGGGGGCAGCCCCTACGAGGAGTACTTC.

The sample holds one count of this clonotype. One end of the junction does not line up with germline, which may come from a read error. The chain carries TRBV7-8 and TRBJ2-5; D not resolved. Germline V CDR1 and CDR2: SGHVS, FQNEAQ. The CDR3 contains 15 residues. CDR3 sequence: CAISPLYSTQETQYF. CDR3 DNA: TGTGCCATCAGCCCCCTCTACAGTACTCAAGAGACCCAGTATTTC.

The table lists this clonotype with a count of one. At one boundary the junction diverges from the germline segment, which might be a read error. The V and J genes are TRBV4-2 and TRBJ1-5; D gene uncertain. Germline V lookup: CDR1 LGHNA, CDR2 YNFKEQ. The CDR3 has 16 residues. The DNA for the CDR3 is TGTGCCAGCAACCAAGATGTACAGCGTAGCAATCAGCCCCAGCATTTT. Its protein product is CASNQDVQRSNQPQHF.

Concerning this clonotype: Its ends do not fully match the called genes, so a read error is possible. The chain recombines TRBV10-3 with TRBJ2-1; 8 bases fit TRBD2. Germline V gene sequence: CDR1 ENHRY, CDR2 SYGVKD. The CDR3 has 15 residues. In DNA form, the CDR3 reads TGTGTCATCAACGGGGTCCCGGGACTAGTCGGTGAGCAGTTCTTC. This sequence encodes CVINGVPGLVGEQFF.

This clonotype was detected ten times or more. The rearrangement links TRBV6-1 to TRBJ2-3, with 11 bases that match TRBD2. Germline CDR1 reads MNHNS; CDR2 reads SASEGT. The CDR3 has 15 residues. V trimming: 6 bases; J trimming: 2 bases; junction bases outside the gene matches: 4. The CDR3 nucleotides read TGTGCCAGCAGACTACTAGCGGGAGTCACAGATACGCAGTATTTT. This sequence encodes CASRLLAGVTDTQYF.

This sequence joins TRBV6-4 and TRBJ2-3, with TRBD2 identical over 13 bases. V shed 3 bases, J shed 5 bases, and the junction held 2 bases outside the gene matches. CDR3 length: 15 amino acids. The V gene's germline CDR1 is MRHNA and CDR2 SNTAGT. The CDR3 DNA reads as TGTGCCAGCAGTGAACTAGCGGGAGGGGGAGATACGCAGTATTTT. Protein sequence: CASSELAGGGDTQYF.

As regards this clonotype: One end of the junction does not line up with germline, which may come from a read error. As DNA, the CDR3 is TGCGCCAGCAGCTACACGAACACCGGCGACCTGTTTTTT. Translation gives CASSYTNTGDLFF. This sequence joins TRBV11-2 and TRBJ2-2; D remains unclear. The CDR3 length is 13 residues. Germline lookup yields CDR1 SGHAT and CDR2 FQNNGV. The entire variable domain, with the rest obtained from reference TRBV11-2 and TRBJ2-2, is as follows: EAGVAQSPRYKIIEKRQSVAFWCNPISGHATLYWYQQILGQGPKLLIQFQNNGVVDDSQLPKDRFSAERLKGVDSTLKIQPAKLEDSAVYLCASSYTNTGDLFFGEGSRLTVL.

To note about this clonotype: One junction end disagrees with the germline gene, perhaps due to a read error. The chain carries TRBV9 and TRBJ2-1, with TRBD2 matching 9 bases. This CDR3 has 15 residues. Per germline, CDR1 SGDLS and CDR2 YYNGEE. CDR3 sequence: CANSVTSGRYNEQFF. As DNA, the CDR3 is TGTGCCAACAGCGTAACCAGCGGGAGGTACAATGAGCAGTTCTTC.

Ten or more counts support this clonotype. The chain couples TRBV4-1 to TRBJ2-3, with 9 bases lining up with TRBD2. Germline loops: CDR1 MGHRA, CDR2 YSYEKL. The trim removed 0 bases at V and 6 bases at J, leaving 7 bases unmatched. The CDR3 runs 16 residues. Here the CDR3 DNA reads TGCGCCAGCAGCCAAGATTGGCGGGAGGGCCCCGATACGCAGTATTTT. Its protein product is CASSQDWREGPDTQYF.

This clonotype showed up just once. The conserved phenylalanine or tryptophan normally closing the CDR3 is absent here, so this likely arose from a read error. V is TRBV25-1 and J is TRBJ1-6; no reliable D call. The germline V gene has CDR1 MGHDK and CDR2 SYGVNS. The length of the CDR3 is 13 residues. Trimming cost V 5 bases and J 7 bases, with 9 bases left between them. For the CDR3, the DNA is TGTGCCAGCAGTTCTCTCTCGAATTCACCCCTCCACCTT. Residues: CASSSLSNSPLHL.